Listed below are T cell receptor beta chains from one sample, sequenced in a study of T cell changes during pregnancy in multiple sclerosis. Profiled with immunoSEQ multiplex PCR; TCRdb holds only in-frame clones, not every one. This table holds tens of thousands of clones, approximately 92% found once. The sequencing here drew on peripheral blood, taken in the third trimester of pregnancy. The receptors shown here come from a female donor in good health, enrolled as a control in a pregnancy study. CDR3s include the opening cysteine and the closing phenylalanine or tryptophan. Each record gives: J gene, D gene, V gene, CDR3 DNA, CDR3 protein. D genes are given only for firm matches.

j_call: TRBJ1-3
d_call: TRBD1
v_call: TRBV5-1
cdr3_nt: TGCGCCAGCAGCTTCCTGGGACAGGAGACTGGAAACACCATATATTTT
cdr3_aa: CASSFLGQETGNTIYF

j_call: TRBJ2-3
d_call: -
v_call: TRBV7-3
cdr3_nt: TGTGCCAGCAGACGGGGAGGTCCAACAGATACGCAGTATTTT
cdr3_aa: CASRRGGPTDTQYF

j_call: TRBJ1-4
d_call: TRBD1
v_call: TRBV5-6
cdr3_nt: TGTGCCAGCAGCTTGTACTCCGGGACAGGGGATGAAAAACTGTTTTTT
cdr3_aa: CASSLYSGTGDEKLFF

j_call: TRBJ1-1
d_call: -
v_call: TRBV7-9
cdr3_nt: TGTGCCAGCAGCCACCCCGTTGGGGGCATTGGTGAAGCTTTCTTT
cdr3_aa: CASSHPVGGIGEAFF

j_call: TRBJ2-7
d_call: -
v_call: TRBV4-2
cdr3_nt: TGTGCCAGCAGCCAAGACCCAGGGGCGCCCTACGAGCAGTACTTC
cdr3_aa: CASSQDPGAPYEQYF

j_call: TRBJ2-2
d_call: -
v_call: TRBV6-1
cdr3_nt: TGTGCCAGCAGATTTACCCTAGGCACCGGGGAGCTGTTTTTT
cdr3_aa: CASRFTLGTGELFF

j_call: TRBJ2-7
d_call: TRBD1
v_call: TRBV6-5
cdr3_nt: TGTGCCAGCAGTTTTTCAGGACAGGCGGATTACGAGCAGTACTTC
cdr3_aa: CASSFSGQADYEQYF

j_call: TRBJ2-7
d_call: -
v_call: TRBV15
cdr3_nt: TGTGCCACCAGCAGAGCTACTACGGGCCAAAGGGGGGAGCAGTACTTC
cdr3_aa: CATSRATTGQRGEQYF

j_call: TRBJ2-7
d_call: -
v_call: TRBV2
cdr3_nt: TGTGCCAGCAGTGGTCCGGGATTTTCGTACGAGCAGTACTTC
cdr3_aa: CASSGPGFSYEQYF

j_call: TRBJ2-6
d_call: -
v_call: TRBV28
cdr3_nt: TGTGCCAGCAGTTTTGGAGGGAGCTCTGGGGCCAACGTCCTGACTTTC
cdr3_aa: CASSFGGSSGANVLTF

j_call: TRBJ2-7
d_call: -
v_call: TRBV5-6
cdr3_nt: TGTGCCAGCAGCTGGCAGGGGGGCGAGCAGTACTTC
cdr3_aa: CASSWQGGEQYF

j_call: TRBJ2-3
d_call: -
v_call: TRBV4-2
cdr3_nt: TGTGCCAGCAGCCAAGCCCCGGGGACTTCAGATACGCAGTATTTT
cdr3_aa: CASSQAPGTSDTQYF

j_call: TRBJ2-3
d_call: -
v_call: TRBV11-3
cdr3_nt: TGTGCCAGCAGCACCAGGGTAGGCGGCACAGATACGCAGTATTTT
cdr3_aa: CASSTRVGGTDTQYF

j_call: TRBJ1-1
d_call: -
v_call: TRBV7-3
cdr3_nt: TGTGCCAGCAGCTCAAGCCGACAGACTGAAGCTTTCTTT
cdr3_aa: CASSSSRQTEAFF

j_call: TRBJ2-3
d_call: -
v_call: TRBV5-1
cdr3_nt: TGCGCCAGCAGCCTTGACAGCCCCACAGATACGCAGTATTTT
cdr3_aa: CASSLDSPTDTQYF

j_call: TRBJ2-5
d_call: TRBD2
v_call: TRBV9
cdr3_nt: TGTGCCAGCAGCAAAGGACTAGCGGGAGAGACCCAGTACTTC
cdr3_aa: CASSKGLAGETQYF

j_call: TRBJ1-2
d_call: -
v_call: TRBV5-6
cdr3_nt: TGTGCCAGCAGCTTAGCCCCTCCGGGAGAGGGACCCTATGGCTACACCTTC
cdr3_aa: CASSLAPPGEGPYGYTF